Shown below are 14 T cell receptor beta chains from a single sample sequenced in a study of shared clonotypes between healthy human individuals. Method: immunoSEQ multiplex PCR; TCRdb's copy keeps in-frame clones and lacks some. The table includes about 2.4 million clones, just over 90% detected once. Sequenced input: naive CD4+ T cells sorted from blood. Subset meaning: CD45RA+ positively selected. These TCRs come from a man younger than 35 in good health.

The chain employs TRBV11-2 and TRBJ2-1; tentatively, D is TRBD2 (5 bases). The V gene's germline CDR1 is SGHAT and CDR2 FQNNGV. Trimming pared 5 bases from V and 4 bases from J, leaving 15 bases between. The CDR3 length is 15 residues. The DNA for the CDR3 is TGTGCCAGCAGCCCCCAATGGGAGCCTTACAATGAGCAGTTCTTC. It codes for CASSPQWEPYNEQFF. Together with reference TRBV11-2 and TRBJ2-1, the CDR3 gives the full variable domain: EAGVAQSPRYKIIEKRQSVAFWCNPISGHATLYWYQQILGQGPKLLIQFQNNGVVDDSQLPKDRFSAERLKGVDSTLKIQPAKLEDSAVYLCASSPQWEPYNEQFFGPGTRLTVL.

The chain joins TRBV11-3 to TRBJ2-7; D might be TRBD1 or TRBD2, each matching 7 bases. This CDR3 contains 12 residues. V was clipped by 11 bases and J by 3 bases, with 14 bases between them. Germline V lookup: CDR1 SGHNT, CDR2 YENEEA. For the CDR3, the DNA is TGTGCCGGGAGGGACAGCCACTACGAGCAGTACTTC. Protein: CAGRDSHYEQYF.

V usage is TRBV10-3 and J usage is TRBJ2-1; D is perhaps TRBD2 (5 bases). Germline loops: CDR1 ENHRY, CDR2 SYGVKD. V was trimmed by 8 bases and J by 9 bases, leaving 14 bases between them. The CDR3 contains 12 residues. CDR3 sequence (DNA): TGTGCCATCTGGCCCGGGGAAGGTGAGCAGTTCTTC. This translates into CAIWPGEGEQFF.

The chain uses TRBV7-2 and TRBJ2-1, with D uncertain. Germline assignment: CDR1 SGHTA and CDR2 FQGNSA. This CDR3 contains 13 residues. Trimming left V 4 bases short and J 0 bases short, with 4 bases between. Here the CDR3 DNA reads TGTGCCAGCAGCTGGAACTCCTACAATGAGCAGTTCTTC. Its translation is CASSWNSYNEQFF.

The V call is TRBV10-3, the J call TRBJ1-1; 7 nucleotides match TRBD1. The CDR3 has 13 amino acids. With V trimmed by 5 bases and J by 6 bases, 6 bases remained unmatched. Germline CDR1 and CDR2: ENHRY and SYGVKD. DNA for the CDR3: TGTGCCATCAGTAAAGGGGGCGAGGCTGAAGCTTTCTTT. Protein: CAISKGGEAEAFF.

CDR3 in DNA: TGTGCCAGCAGGCTTGAGGACATTCAGTACTTC. This sequence encodes CASRLEDIQYF. The J gene is TRBJ2-4, the V gene TRBV2; no clear D gene. This CDR3 has 11 amino acids. V lost 6 bases and J 8 bases, leaving 8 bases between the germline ends. From germline, CDR1 is SNHLY and CDR2 FYNNEI.

V and J are TRBV28 and TRBJ1-2; 7 nucleotides match TRBD1. In germline, CDR1 is MDHEN, CDR2 SYDVKM. The CDR3 loop spans 13 amino acids. J lost 3 bases, V lost 6 bases, and 4 bases had no gene match. CDR3 DNA sequence: TGTGCCAGCAGGTCGGGACAGCACTATGGCTACACCTTC. Translated: CASRSGQHYGYTF.

The chain is built from TRBV11-3 and TRBJ2-1; tentative D call: TRBD2 (5 bases). The V gene's germline CDR1 is SGHNT and CDR2 YENEEA. V lost 3 bases and J 9 bases, leaving 12 bases between the germline ends. This CDR3 comprises 13 residues. The CDR3 region is CASSFLDGGEQFF. CDR3 bases: TGTGCCAGCAGCTTCTTGGATGGAGGTGAGCAGTTCTTC.

In DNA, the CDR3 is TGTGCCAGTAGAGACTCAGGGCGGGTCGACACCGGGGAGCTGTTTTTT. Translating it yields CASRDSGRVDTGELFF. V is TRBV19 and J is TRBJ2-2; D is tentatively TRBD1 or TRBD2 (5 bases each). V lost 6 bases and J 3 bases, leaving 17 bases between the germline ends. Germline CDR1 LNHDA, CDR2 SQIVND (reference sequence). The CDR3 totals 16 residues.

The chain couples TRBV6-1 to TRBJ2-1; 14 nucleotides match TRBD2. CDR3 length: 17 residues. Trimming removed 6 bases from V and 7 bases from J; junction bases left unmatched: 11. The germline CDR1 and CDR2 sequences are MNHNS and SASEGT. In DNA, the CDR3 is TGTGCCAGCAGAGAAACGGGACTAGCGGGAGTATTGAATGAGCAGTTCTTC. It specifies CASRETGLAGVLNEQFF.

The chain joins TRBV10-3 to TRBJ2-7; D is tentatively TRBD1 or TRBD2 (5 bases each). Germline-derived CDR1 and CDR2 are ENHRY and SYGVKD. The CDR3 extends over 13 amino acids. Trimming pared 8 bases from V and 2 bases from J, leaving 13 bases between. Here the CDR3 reads CAISGQDAYEQYF. DNA of the CDR3: TGTGCCATCTCGGGGCAGGATGCCTACGAGCAGTACTTC.

Regarding this clone: Other DNA sequences in this specimen translate into the identical CDR3. The chain is built from TRBV18 and TRBJ2-1; 8 nucleotides match TRBD1. CDR3 length: 15 amino acids. Per germline, CDR1 KGHSH and CDR2 LQKENI. V was pared by 3 bases and J by 0 bases, with 1 base of the junction left unmatched. The CDR3 sequence: CASSPGQGSYNEQFF. In DNA form, the CDR3 reads TGTGCCAGCTCACCTGGACAGGGCTCCTACAATGAGCAGTTCTTC.

The chain employs TRBV6-4 and TRBJ2-2; TRBD1 is a possible D gene (6 bases). The germline V gene has CDR1 MRHNA and CDR2 SNTAGT. V was pared by 3 bases and J by 6 bases, with 8 bases between. This CDR3 has 13 amino acids. The CDR3 reads CASSEQGAGELFF. The CDR3 DNA follows: TGTGCCAGCAGTGAACAGGGAGCCGGGGAGCTGTTTTTT.

The rearrangement joins TRBV7-9 to TRBJ1-5; TRBD1 matches at 9 bases. V lost 5 bases to trimming and J lost 2 bases; unmatched junction nucleotides: 7. Germline CDR1 is SEHNR and CDR2 is FQNEAQ (reference sequence). This CDR3 is 16 amino acids long. The CDR3 loop reads CASSAGTGFGNQPQHF. As DNA, the CDR3 is TGTGCCAGCAGCGCGGGGACAGGGTTCGGCAATCAGCCCCAGCATTTT. The full variable domain, its missing parts supplied by reference TRBV7-9 and TRBJ1-5, is DTGVSQNPRHKITKRGQNVTFRCDPISEHNRLYWYRQTLGQGPEFLTYFQNEAQLEKSRLLSDRFSAERPKGSFSTLEIQRTEQGDSAMYLCASSAGTGFGNQPQHFGDGTRLSIL.